This T cell receptor beta chain was identified during a study of OX40 agonist ivuxolimab in advanced cancers. About the full investigation: Ivuxolimab was an agonistic, fully human IgG2 monoclonal antibody directed against OX40 (CD134), a costimulatory receptor. Intravenous ivuxolimab was administered to patients every 2 weeks at six dose levels: 0.01, 0.1, 0.3, 1.5, 3 and 10 mg/kg. Of the 50 or so patients in dose escalation, approximately 20 had hepatocellular carcinoma, about 15 had melanoma, 9 had renal cell carcinoma and 9 had head and neck cancer. A male proportion of around 80% and a mean age of approximately 61 years, ranging from about 23 to 90, were recorded for the dose-escalation cohort. Prior anti-PD-1, anti-PD-L1 or anti-CTLA-4 therapy was permitted, and checkpoint inhibitors had been received by less than 45% of dose-escalation patients. Partial responses were achieved by three dose-escalation patients, of whom one had hepatocellular carcinoma and two had cutaneous melanoma. Peripheral TCRbeta sequencing was intended to test whether TCR sequence diversity was altered and clonal T-cell expansion was caused by ivuxolimab. The paper describes the monotherapy dose-escalation part (N of about 47 patients) of the phase I trial of ivuxolimab. General study outcomes and caveats: The antigen specificity of the peripheral T cells that underwent clonal expansion was not determined. After ivuxolimab, more expanded clones were found on average in CD8+ T cells than in CD4+ T cells. Low levels of normalized T-cell clonal expansion were also seen in some nonresponding patients. In the 0.1-3.0 mg/kg groups, partial responders were among the patients with the lowest normalized peripheral clonal expansion, particularly in CD8+ T cells. At doses of 0.1 to 3.0 mg/kg, clonal expansion of both CD4+ and CD8+ blood T cells was observed from baseline to week 6.

The trial excluded patients who had a history of autoimmune disease or who were on systemic immunosuppression. Peripheral blood for TCR sequencing was drawn from every dose cohort at baseline, at cycle 4 day 1 and at cycle 7 day 1. The samples were drawn from a first-in-human, open-label, multicenter phase I dose-escalation trial of ivuxolimab. The trial enrolled adults with locally advanced or metastatic head and neck squamous cell, hepatocellular, melanoma or renal cell carcinoma. CD4+ and CD8+ T cells were sorted separately from peripheral blood before TCR sequencing. V drops 5 bases and J drops 6 bases, leaving 10 bases in between. The CDR3 runs 12 amino acids, cysteine and phenylalanine included. Just CDR3 DNA is preserved here, 36 bases in frame from base 1. The germline V gene supplies CDR1 SGHRS and CDR2 YFSETQ. Genomic DNA was isolated from the sorted cells so that the TCRbeta CDR3 region could be sequenced. The immunoSEQ Assay was used to sequence the TCRbeta CDR3 regions. Not all clones reach the TCRdb copy of this immuneACCESS table, which keeps in-frame sequences only. Checked studies attribute under half of the gap to unresolved V genes and leave the rest unexplained. Recorded for this sample are about 10,000 clones; under 80% of them occurred a single time. The biggest ten clones account for roughly 46% of the sample.

About this clone: This receptor's antigen is unknown. The sample holds no much larger clone one base away, and base qualities are not on file.

The sequenced sample was CD4+ or CD8+ T cells sorted from blood, obtained in a trial of the OX40 agonist ivuxolimab. The chain is assembled from TRBV5-1 and TRBJ2-3; there is no confident call for the D gene. The source of this sequence is an adult with an advanced solid tumor such as melanoma, head and neck, liver or kidney cancer. The base sequence is TGCGCCAGCAGTCCAACTTTGGATACGCAGTATTTT. Its amino acids are CASSPTLDTQYF.